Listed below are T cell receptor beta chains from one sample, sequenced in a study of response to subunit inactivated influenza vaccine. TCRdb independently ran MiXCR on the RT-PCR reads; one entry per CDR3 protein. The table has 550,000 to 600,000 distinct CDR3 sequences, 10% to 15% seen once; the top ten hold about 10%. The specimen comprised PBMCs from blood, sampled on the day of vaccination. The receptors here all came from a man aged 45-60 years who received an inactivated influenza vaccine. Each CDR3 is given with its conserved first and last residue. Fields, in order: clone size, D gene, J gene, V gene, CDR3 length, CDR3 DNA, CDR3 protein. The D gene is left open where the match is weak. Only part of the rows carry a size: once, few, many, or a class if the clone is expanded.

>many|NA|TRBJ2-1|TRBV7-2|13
TGTGCCAGCAGCTTAAACCGGGACAATGAGCAGTTCTTC
CASSLNRDNEQFF
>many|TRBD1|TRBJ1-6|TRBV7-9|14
TGTGCCAGCAATGCCGGGACAGAGAATTCACCCCTCCACTTT
CASNAGTENSPLHF
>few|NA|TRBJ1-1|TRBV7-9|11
TGTGCCAGCAGCTCAGACACTGAAGCTTTCTTT
CASSSDTEAFF
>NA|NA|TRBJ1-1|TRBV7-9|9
TGTGCCAGCAGCTCAAAAGCTTTCTTT
CASSSKAFF
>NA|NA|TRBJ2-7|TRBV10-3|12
TGTGCCGTCTCAGAGGGGGGCTACGAGCAGTACTTC
CAVSEGGYEQYF
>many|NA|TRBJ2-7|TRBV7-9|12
TGTGCCAGCAGCCCGCCGGTCTACGAGCAGTACTTC
CASSPPVYEQYF
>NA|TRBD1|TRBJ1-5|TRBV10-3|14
TGTGCCATCAGTGGGACAGGGCGAAATCAGCCCCAGCATTTT
CAISGTGRNQPQHF
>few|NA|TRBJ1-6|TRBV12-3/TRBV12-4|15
TGTGCCAGCAGTTTAGGACGGAGACTTTTATGGGCCCTCCACTTT
CASSLGRRLLWALHF
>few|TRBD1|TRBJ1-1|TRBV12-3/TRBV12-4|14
TGTGCCAGCACTCCGGGACAGGGGTACACTGAAGCTTTCTTT
CASTPGQGYTEAFF
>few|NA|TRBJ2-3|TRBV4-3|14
TGCGCCAGCAGCCAAGATCGTGGGTTCGATACGCAGTATTTT
CASSQDRGFDTQYF
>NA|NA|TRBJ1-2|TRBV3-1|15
TGTGCCAGCAGCCAAGATCTCAGCTTCAACTATGGCTACACCTTC
CASSQDLSFNYGYTF
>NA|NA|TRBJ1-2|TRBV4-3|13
TGCGCCAGCAGCCAAGATGGGTACCGGGCTTTCACCTTC
CASSQDGYRAFTF
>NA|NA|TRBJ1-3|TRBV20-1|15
TGCAGTGCTAGAGATACTGGGCGCCCTGGAAACACCATATATTTT
CSARDTGRPGNTIYF
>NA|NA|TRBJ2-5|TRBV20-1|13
TGCAGTGCTATTACAGGGAGTCAAGAGACCCAGTACTTC
CSAITGSQETQYF
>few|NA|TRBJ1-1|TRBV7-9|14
TGTGCCAGCAGCTTAGCGTGGATGAACACTGAAGCTTTCTTT
CASSLAWMNTEAFF
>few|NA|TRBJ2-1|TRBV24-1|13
TGTGCCACCAGTGTTCCGGGAGCGTATGAGCAGTTCTTC
CATSVPGAYEQFF
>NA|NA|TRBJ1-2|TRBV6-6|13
TGTGCCGGAAGAGGGGGGGAAGGCTATGGCTACACCTTC
CAGRGGEGYGYTF
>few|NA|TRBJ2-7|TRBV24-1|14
TGTGCCACCAGTGATTCCTCCTCCCGCTACGAGCAGTACTTC
CATSDSSSRYEQYF
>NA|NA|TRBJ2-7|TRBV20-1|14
TGCAGTGCTAGAGATCGAGACAGCTACGACGAGCAGTACTTC
CSARDRDSYDEQYF
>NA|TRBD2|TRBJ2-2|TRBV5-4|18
TGTGCCAGCAGCTTCAGGCTAGCGGGAGGGCCGAGCACCGGGGAGCTGTTTTTT
CASSFRLAGGPSTGELFF
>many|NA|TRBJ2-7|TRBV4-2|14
TGTGCCAGCAGCCTGGATGTAAAAGACTACGAGCAGTACTTC
CASSLDVKDYEQYF
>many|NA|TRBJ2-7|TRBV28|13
TGTGCCAGCAGTAAAGACCGACTAGTCGAGCAGTACTTC
CASSKDRLVEQYF
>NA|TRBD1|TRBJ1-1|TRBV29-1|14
TGCAGCGTTGAATTGACAGGGCTGAACACTGAAGCTTTCTTT
CSVELTGLNTEAFF
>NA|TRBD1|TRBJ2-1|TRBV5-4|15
TGTGCCAGCAGCGCGACAGGGAAAGGGTACAATGAGCAGTTCTTC
CASSATGKGYNEQFF
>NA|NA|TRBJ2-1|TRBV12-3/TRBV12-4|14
TGTGCCAGCAGTTCGGAGACTCCCCCCAATGAGCAGTTCTTC
CASSSETPPNEQFF
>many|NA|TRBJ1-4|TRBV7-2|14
TGTGCCAGCAGCCAAGGGGGGACTAATGAAAAACTGTTTTTT
CASSQGGTNEKLFF
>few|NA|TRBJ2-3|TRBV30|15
TGTGCCTGGAGTGATGGGGATAGGAGCACAGATACGCAGTATTTT
CAWSDGDRSTDTQYF
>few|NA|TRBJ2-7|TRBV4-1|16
TGCGCCAGCAGCCAAGTCGGGGCAGGGGATTTCAACGAGCAGTACTTC
CASSQVGAGDFNEQYF
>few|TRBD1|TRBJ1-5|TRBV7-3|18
TGTGCCAGCAGCTTAGGGCCAGGGGGCCGCTATAGCAATCAGCCCCAGCATTTT
CASSLGPGGRYSNQPQHF
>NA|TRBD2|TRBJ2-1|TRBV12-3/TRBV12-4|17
TGTGCCAGCAGTTTATTTAGCGGGGGGGGAACCAACAATGAGCAGTTCTTC
CASSLFSGGGTNNEQFF
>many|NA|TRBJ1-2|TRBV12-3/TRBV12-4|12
TGTGCCAGCAGTTTTGGGGCTGAGGGCTACACCTTC
CASSFGAEGYTF
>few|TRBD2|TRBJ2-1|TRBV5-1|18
TGCGCCAGCAGCTACGGGACTAGCGGGAGGGAATCCCTCAATGAGCAGTTCTTC
CASSYGTSGRESLNEQFF
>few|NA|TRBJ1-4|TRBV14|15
TGTGCCAGCAGCCAGTACAGGACAACTAATGAAAAACTGTTTTTT
CASSQYRTTNEKLFF
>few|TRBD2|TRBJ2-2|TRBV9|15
TGTGCCAGCAGCGTAGCCCTAGCGGGTACCGGGGAGCTGTTTTTT
CASSVALAGTGELFF
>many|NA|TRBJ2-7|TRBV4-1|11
TGCGCCAGCAGCCAAGGAGCCGAGCAGTACTTC
CASSQGAEQYF
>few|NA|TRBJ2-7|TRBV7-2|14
TGTGCCAGCAGCTTAGGACAGAAGTACTACGAGCAGTACTTC
CASSLGQKYYEQYF
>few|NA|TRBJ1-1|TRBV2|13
TGTGCCAGCAGTGATTCCCGGGGGACTGAAGCTTTCTTT
CASSDSRGTEAFF
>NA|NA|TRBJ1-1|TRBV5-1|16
TGCGCCAGCAGCTTGGTGGAGATGGGGAGTACCCCTGAAGCTTTCTTT
CASSLVEMGSTPEAFF
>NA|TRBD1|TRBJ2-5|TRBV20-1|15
TGCAGTGCTGGACCAACGACAGGGGGGCAAGAGACCCAGTACTTC
CSAGPTTGGQETQYF
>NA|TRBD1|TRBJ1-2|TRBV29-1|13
TGCAGCGTTTGGACAGGGGATACGCATGGCTACACCTTC
CSVWTGDTHGYTF
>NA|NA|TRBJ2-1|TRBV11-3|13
TGTGCCAGCAGCCTGGAGGGGGTCGATGAGCAGTTCTTC
CASSLEGVDEQFF
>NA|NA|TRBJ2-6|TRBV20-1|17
TGCAGTGCTAGAGTAGGGGCCACCCTCTCTGGGGCCAACGTCCTGACTTTC
CSARVGATLSGANVLTF
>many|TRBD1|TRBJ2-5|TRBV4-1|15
TGCGCCAGCAGCCAAAGGACAGGGGAGTTGGAGACCCAGTACTTC
CASSQRTGELETQYF
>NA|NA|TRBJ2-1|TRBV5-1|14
TGCGCCAGCAGCACCTCCCCCCTCTACAATGAGCAGTTCTTC
CASSTSPLYNEQFF
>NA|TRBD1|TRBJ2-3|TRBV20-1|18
TGCAGTGCTAGAGGTATCGACAGGGCGGACTTTAGCACAGATACGCAGTATTTT
CSARGIDRADFSTDTQYF
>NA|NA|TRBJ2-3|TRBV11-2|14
TGTGCCAGCAGCTTTCGACAAAACACAGATACGCAGTATTTT
CASSFRQNTDTQYF
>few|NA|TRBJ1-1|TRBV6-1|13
TGTGCCAGCAGTGTGTCTCTGAACACTGAAGCTTTCTTT
CASSVSLNTEAFF
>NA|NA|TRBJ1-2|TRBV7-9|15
TGTGCCTCAAGGGGCCGGGGGCGAATTGACTATGGCTACACCTTC
CASRGRGRIDYGYTF
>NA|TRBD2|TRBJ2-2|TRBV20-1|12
TGCAGTGCTAGAGATCTGGGAGGGAAGCTGTTTTTT
CSARDLGGKLFF
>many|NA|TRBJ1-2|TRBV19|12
TGTGCCAGTAGCCCCGGGAACTATGGCTACACCTTC
CASSPGNYGYTF